This TCR beta chain originates from a study of human T cells and chemical hapten exposure. This clonotype has a count of ten or more. Its antigen is unknown. Described time point: pre-sensitization, week 0. The treatment: therapeutic diphenylcyclopropenone sensitization with weekly scalp DPC. Donors, patients with alopecia ranging from 18 to 70 years old and judged suitable for DPC, provided samples. Study-wide results and limits: Controls formed significantly fewer large CDR3 similarity clusters than expanded TCRs did. TCRs at a frequency above 1 in 1000 stayed unchanged with DPC sensitization.

MiXCR was run by TCRdb on the RACE reads, yielding one entry per CDR3 protein. The sample includes about 70,000 distinct CDR3 sequences, approximately 11% of them seen just once. The receptor's source is a woman aged 45-59 years with alopecia areata. Some clones in this sample may be carry-over from other donors' samples. The sequencing here drew on whole blood, taken in connection with sensitization to the hapten diphenylcyclopropenone (DPC).

The CDR3 nucleotides are TGCAGCGTTGAATGGGCGGGACACCCGAACACTGAAGCTTTCTTT. Protein sequence: CSVEWAGHPNTEAFF. J is TRBJ1-1 and V is TRBV29-1; D might be TRBD1 (6 bases). CDR3 length equals 15 residues. Germline V gene lookup returns CDR1 SQVTM and CDR2 ANQGSEA. The V end was cut by 2 bases, the J end by 1 base, with 14 bases between. The whole variable domain, filled in from reference TRBV29-1 and TRBJ1-1, reads SAVISQKPSRDICQRGTSLTIQCQVDSQVTMMFWYRQQPGQSLTLIATANQGSEATYESGFVIDKFPISRPNLTFSTLTVSNMSPEDSSIYLCSVEWAGHPNTEAFFGQGTRLTVV.